This T cell receptor beta chain emerged from a study of OX40 agonist ivuxolimab in advanced cancers. The overall study: Patients in the trial were receiving intravenous ivuxolimab every 2 weeks, at doses of 0.01 to 10 mg/kg. Study-wide points: The mean number of expanded clones was higher in CD8+ T cells than in CD4+.

Concerning this clone itself: What it recognizes is unknown.

Some clones are missing from TCRdb's copy, which holds only in-frame ones; the method was immunoSEQ multiplex PCR. The sample has 52,000 or so clones; approximately 86% are singletons. The CDR3 has 14 amino acids. V shed 5 bases and J shed 6 bases, with 17 bases lying between them. Germline V gives CDR1 MNHEY, CDR2 SVGAGI. The chain carries TRBV6-5 and TRBJ2-7, with D tentatively TRBD2 (5 bases). The sequence derives from an adult with an advanced solid tumor such as melanoma, head and neck, liver or kidney cancer. The sequenced sample was CD4+ or CD8+ T cells sorted from blood, obtained in a trial of the OX40 agonist ivuxolimab. Here the CDR3 reads CASSQPGLTSEQYF. The CDR3 nucleotides read TGTGCCAGCAGTCAACCCGGACTCACCTCCGAGCAGTACTTC.